These 15 T cell receptor beta chains came from one sample sequenced in a study of T cell responses to AZD1222 COVID-19 vaccine. Measured with immunoSEQ multiplex PCR; TCRdb has only the in-frame clones, and not every one. The repertoire holds 100,000 to 150,000 clones, with more than 75% as singletons. The sample was peripheral blood, taken on day 0 of AZD1222 vaccination. These receptors originate from an adult in good health.

This chain uses TRBV20-1 with TRBJ2-3, with 14 nucleotides matching TRBD2. Germline-derived CDR1 and CDR2 are DFQATT and SNEGSKA (reference sequence). The CDR3 contains 15 residues. J was trimmed by 3 bases and V by 3 bases; bases with no gene match: 2. Here the CDR3 reads CSASGLAGGTDTQYF. The CDR3 coding sequence is TGCAGTGCTAGTGGACTAGCGGGGGGTACAGATACGCAGTATTTT.

This clone was seen only a few times. This rearrangement joins TRBV18 to TRBJ1-4; unclear D gene. Germline V CDR1 and CDR2: KGHSH, LQKENI. V was shortened by 1 base and J by 7 bases, with 13 bases between the two germline ends. This CDR3 contains 15 residues. The CDR3 DNA sequence: TGTGCCAGCTCACCACAGAGCACCTCGATTGAAAAACTGTTTTTT. Translation: CASSPQSTSIEKLFF.

CDR3 coding DNA: TGTGCCAGCACCGGGACAGCCACCGGGGAGCTGTTTTTT. Its protein is CASTGTATGELFF. The gene calls are TRBV2 and TRBJ2-2; 7 bases map to TRBD1. Germline CDR1 reads SNHLY; CDR2 reads FYNNEI. The CDR3 is made up of 13 amino acids. V was clipped by 7 bases and J by 4 bases; unmatched bases: 3.

The chain employs TRBV7-6 and TRBJ2-7; D remains unclear. This CDR3 is 14 amino acids long. Germline values: CDR1 SGHVS, CDR2 FNYEAQ. Trimming shortened V by 1 base and J by 4 bases, and 11 bases separated the two germline ends. CDR3 sequence: CASSLGVGPYEQYF. CDR3 DNA sequence: TGTGCCAGCAGCTTAGGCGTCGGCCCGTACGAGCAGTACTTC. Full variable domain (rest looked up from reference TRBV7-6 and TRBJ2-7): GAGVSQSPRYKVTKRGQDVALRCDPISGHVSLYWYRQALGQGPEFLTYFNYEAQQDKSGLPNDRFSAERPEGSISTLTIQRTEQRDSAMYRCASSLGVGPYEQYFGPGTRLTVT.

The chain is built from TRBV7-2 and TRBJ1-2; tentative D call: TRBD1 (5 bases). CDR1 is SGHTA and CDR2 is FQGNSA in the germline V gene. The V end was cut by 5 bases, the J end by 8 bases, with 15 bases between. This CDR3 comprises 13 residues. The CDR3 protein is CASSRDGGGGYTF. In DNA, the CDR3 is TGTGCCAGCAGCAGGGACGGAGGTGGGGGCTACACCTTC.

V usage is TRBV3-1 (or the pseudogene TRBV3-2) and J usage is TRBJ2-1; D is unclear. The germline V and J ends were trimmed by 1 base and 7 bases, with 5 bases remaining between them. This CDR3 region has 12 residues. From germline, CDR1 is LGHDT and CDR2 YNNKEL (reference sequence). This CDR3 reads CASSQVGNEQFF. The CDR3 DNA reads as TGTGCCAGCAGCCAAGTGGGGAATGAGCAGTTCTTC.

V gene TRBV9 combines with J gene TRBJ1-3, with D perhaps matching TRBD1 (5 bases). The CDR3 runs 15 residues. CDR1 SGDLS and CDR2 YYNGEE come from the germline V gene. Between the trimmed V and J ends, which lost 0 bases and 0 bases, there was a span of 7 bases. The CDR3 is CASSVDRNSGNTIYF. In DNA, the CDR3 is TGTGCCAGCAGCGTAGACAGGAACTCTGGAAACACCATATATTTT.

The chain is built from TRBV30 and TRBJ2-5; D gene unclear. V was cut by 5 bases and J by 3 bases, with 4 bases left in between. Germline values: CDR1 GTSNPN, CDR2 SVGIG (reference sequence). CDR3 length: 10 amino acids. CDR3 region: CAWGEETQYF. In DNA, the CDR3 is TGTGCCTGGGGAGAAGAGACCCAGTACTTC.

The J gene is TRBJ2-3, the V gene TRBV29-1; 12 bases are shared with TRBD2. The trim removed 5 bases at V and 1 base at J, leaving 13 bases unmatched. CDR1 and CDR2 from the germline V gene are SQVTM and ANQGSEA. The CDR3 sequence is 18 residues long. CDR3: CSVSGLAGWGGGTDTQYF. CDR3 DNA: TGCAGCGTTTCAGGACTAGCGGGATGGGGGGGCGGCACAGATACGCAGTATTTT.

This chain uses TRBV2 with TRBJ1-4; no clear D gene. V was cut by 1 base and J by 9 bases, with 12 bases left in between. The CDR3 covers 14 residues. CDR1 is SNHLY and CDR2 is FYNNEI in the germline V gene. The CDR3 reads CASSEDGSRQKLFF. The CDR3 region has the DNA TGTGCCAGCAGTGAAGATGGGAGTCGGCAAAAACTGTTTTTT.

V gene TRBV19 combines with J gene TRBJ1-3; a weak D match, TRBD1 (5 bases). Germline V lookup: CDR1 LNHDA, CDR2 SQIVND (reference sequence). The germline V and J ends were trimmed by 2 bases and 0 bases, with 11 bases remaining between them. The CDR3 consists of 16 residues. The CDR3 DNA is TGTGCCAGTAGTATATCTCCGACAGTCTCTGGAAACACCATATATTTT. Residues: CASSISPTVSGNTIYF.

This chain joins TRBV7-2 and TRBJ1-1; the D is unclear. Trimming removed 2 bases from V and 1 base from J, with 5 bases in between. Looked up from germline, CDR1 is SGHTA and CDR2 is FQGNSA. The CDR3 consists of 13 residues. CDR3 amino acids: CASSLWGNTEAFF. The CDR3 coding sequence is TGTGCCAGCAGCTTATGGGGGAACACTGAAGCTTTCTTT.

This rearrangement joins TRBV20-1 to TRBJ1-1; 9 bases agree with TRBD1. Germline V CDR1 and CDR2: DFQATT, SNEGSKA (reference sequence). With 3 bases clipped from V and 13 bases from J, the junction kept 3 bases outside the gene matches. The CDR3 extends over 10 amino acids. The CDR3 nucleotides read TGCAGTGCTAGCGGACAGGGGCATTTCTTT. Its translation is CSASGQGHFF.

Note on this clone: The same CDR3 also results from other DNA sequences found in this sample. J is TRBJ2-3 and V is TRBV5-1, with 8 bases lining up with TRBD2. The CDR3 is 15 residues long. After removal of 4 bases from V and 1 base from J, the junction contained 5 bases not matched to a gene. CDR1 SGHRS and CDR2 YFSETQ come from the germline V gene. The CDR3 reads CASSLRGVRTDTQYF. CDR3 bases: TGCGCCAGCAGCCTGCGGGGGGTTCGCACAGATACGCAGTATTTT.

This sequence joins TRBV9 and TRBJ2-7, with D unclear. Germline lookup yields CDR1 SGDLS and CDR2 YYNGEE. CDR3 size: 15 residues. V was cut by 0 bases and J by 2 bases, with 12 bases left in between. As DNA, the CDR3 is TGTGCCAGCAGCGTAGATGGCGGAAGGGCCTACGAGCAGTACTTC. Its protein product is CASSVDGGRAYEQYF.